This entry lists 2 T cell receptor beta chains sequenced from one sample in a study of cytomegalovirus exposure and HLA in healthy donors. The data were produced by immunoSEQ multiplex PCR, yet TCRdb's version contains in-frame clones alone and is incomplete. Of about 190,000 clones in the sample, roughly 84% are singletons; the top ten hold under 7.5%. The sequenced sample was PBMCs. The receptors stem from a man in his late teens or twenties in good health and CMV-seropositive.

The J gene is TRBJ2-7, the V gene TRBV7-2; 10 bases are shared with TRBD2. Germline assignment: CDR1 SGHTA and CDR2 FQGNSA. The CDR3 extends over 17 amino acids. With 3 bases clipped from V and 1 base from J, the junction kept 9 bases outside the gene matches. The CDR3 DNA follows: TGTGCCAGCAGCTTTAGGGTAGCGGGGGGCAAGTCCTACGAGCAGTACTTC. The encoded protein is CASSFRVAGGKSYEQYF.

Only a few counts were recorded for this clone. The chain combines TRBV27 with TRBJ1-2; no clear D gene. Trimming removed 6 bases at V and 4 bases at J, with 6 bases between. Germline V CDR1 and CDR2: MNHEY, SMNVEV (reference sequence). The CDR3 covers 11 residues. This CDR3 reads CASRAAYGYTF. The CDR3 DNA sequence: TGTGCCAGCAGGGCGGCCTATGGCTACACCTTC.